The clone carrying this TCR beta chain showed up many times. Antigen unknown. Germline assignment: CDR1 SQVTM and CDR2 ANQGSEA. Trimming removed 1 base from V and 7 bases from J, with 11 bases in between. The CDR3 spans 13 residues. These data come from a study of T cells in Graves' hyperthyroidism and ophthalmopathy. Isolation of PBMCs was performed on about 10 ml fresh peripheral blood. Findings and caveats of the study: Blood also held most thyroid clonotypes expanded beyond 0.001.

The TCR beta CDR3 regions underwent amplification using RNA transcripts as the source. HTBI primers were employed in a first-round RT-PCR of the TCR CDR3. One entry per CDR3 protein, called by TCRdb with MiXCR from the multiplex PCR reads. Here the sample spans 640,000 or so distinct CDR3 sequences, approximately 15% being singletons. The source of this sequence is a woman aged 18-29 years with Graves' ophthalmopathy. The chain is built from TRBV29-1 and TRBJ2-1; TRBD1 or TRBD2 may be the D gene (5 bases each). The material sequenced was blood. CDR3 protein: CSVEGEGRNEQFF. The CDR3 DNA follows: TGCAGCGTTGAAGGAGAGGGGCGGAATGAGCAGTTCTTC.